This T cell receptor beta chain was observed in a study of T cell clonality in common variable immunodeficiency. Clones were sequenced by immunoSEQ multiplex PCR, and TCRdb holds only the in-frame ones, with some missing. Recorded here are under 45,000 clones, none singletons. Trimming stripped 3 bases from V and 4 bases from J, with 11 bases between. The CDR3 is 13 amino acids. Germline V lookup: CDR1 SGHRS, CDR2 YFSETQ. This clone came up many times. With the read ending 3 residues before the CDR3 end, the germline J gene is used to fill in that end. Sequencing was done on a sample of peripheral blood mononuclear cells. This sequence joins TRBV5-1 and TRBJ2-7; D is possibly TRBD1 (5 bases). The sequence was collected from a person aged 18 to 75 in good health. The sequenced part of the CDR3 DNA is TGCGCCAGCAGCTCTCCAGGGTATTACGAG. It encodes CASSSPGYYE. The CDR3, in full, reads CASSSPGYYEQYF.